This T cell receptor beta chain appears in the sequencing data of a study of Ad26.COV2.S vaccination and SARS-CoV-2 variants. The wider study: Participants got Ad26.COV2.S intramuscularly, once or twice 56 days apart. The study's findings and limits: Placebo recipients trailed vaccine recipients in spike-specific TCR breadth.

Treatment: roughly 19 received Ad26.COV2.S at low or high dose, single or two shots; several received placebo; per-sample allocation not given. Sampling was performed 63 days after the first vaccine or placebo injection. Notes on this clone: The antigen is not known.

Method: immunoSEQ multiplex PCR; TCRdb's copy keeps in-frame clones and lacks some. The sample holds about 500,000 clones, 89% seen once. Specimen: peripheral blood, collected in a trial of Ad26.COV2.S vaccine versus placebo. The sequence came from a person aged 18-60 years who received the Ad26.COV2.S COVID-19 vaccine or a placebo.

The DNA for the CDR3 is TGTGCCAGCAGCCCGGGACAAAAAAGGGGGGCCTATGGCTACACCTTC. Encoded protein: CASSPGQKRGAYGYTF. The rearrangement joins TRBV3-1 (or the pseudogene TRBV3-2) to TRBJ1-2; perhaps TRBD1 as D (6 bases). The V and J ends lost 4 bases and 4 bases respectively, with 19 bases between them. Per germline, CDR1 LGHDT and CDR2 YNNKEL (reference sequence). The CDR3 has 16 amino acids.